A single T cell receptor (beta chain) is shown here with its context. The antigen remains unidentified. Isolation of CD8+ and CD4+ T cells was performed negatively, whereas enrichment of TEMRA cells was done by FACS. The CDR3 contains 15 residues. CDR1 and CDR2 from the germline V gene are SEHNR and FQNEAQ (reference sequence). The V and J ends lost 5 bases and 5 bases respectively, with 16 bases between them. This entry is derived from a study of CD8 T cells in Susac syndrome. Study-wide background: Blood was drawn from Susac syndrome patients while they were therapy-naive, on corticosteroids, or on intravenous immunoglobulin alone.

An amount of RNA that ranged from roughly 0.5 to 1 ug was reverse transcribed with random hexamers. TCRdb re-called the immunoSEQ multiplex PCR reads with MiXCR, one entry per CDR3 protein. The data hold about 190,000 distinct CDR3 sequences, with 90% to 96% observed a single time. Overall study findings and caveats: The study acknowledged a relatively small number of individuals in its TCR sequencing and HLA analysis. The CD4+ T cell repertoires from Susac syndrome exhibited no clonal expansion.

Material for sequencing was CD4+ T cells from PBMCs. This sequence was found in a human donor with Susac syndrome. The rearrangement uses TRBV7-9 and TRBJ1-5; TRBD1 might be the D (5 bases). This CDR3 is CASSPGTPPYQPQHF. The DNA of the CDR3 is TGTGCCAGCAGCCCCGGGACGCCACCTTATCAGCCCCAGCATTTT.